These 19 T cell receptor beta chains share one sample of origin, sequenced in a study of human T cells and chemical hapten exposure. TCRdb ran MiXCR on the RACE reads and lists one entry per CDR3 protein. The data contain 350,000 to 400,000 distinct CDR3 sequences, 5.1% of them singletons. Time point given: pre-sensitization, week 0. The treatment was: therapeutic diphenylcyclopropenone sensitization with weekly scalp DPC. Source: whole blood, taken in connection with sensitization to the hapten diphenylcyclopropenone (DPC). The receptors come from a woman aged 45-65 years with alopecia areata. Some clones in this sample may be carry-over from other donors' samples.

This clonotype was observed a few times. The chain has TRBV20-1 and TRBJ1-5; D remains ambiguous. This CDR3 region has 13 residues. Germline CDR1 and CDR2: DFQATT and SNEGSKA (reference sequence). Trimming pared 3 bases from V and 0 bases from J, leaving 6 bases between. CDR3 coding DNA: TGCAGTGCTAGGAGCGTTAGCAATCAGCCCCAGCATTTT. It specifies CSARSVSNQPQHF.

This clonotype was found many times. This chain links TRBV11-2 with TRBJ2-1, with 7 bases fitting TRBD2. CDR1 and CDR2 (germline): SGHAT, FQNNGV. CDR3 size: 17 residues. With V trimmed by 5 bases and J by 8 bases, 18 bases remained unmatched. The CDR3 DNA reads as TGTGCCAGCAGCCCCCTTGGGCGCGGGAGAGGAGGCGATGAGCAGTTCTTC. Protein sequence: CASSPLGRGRGGDEQFF. The complete variable domain, with remaining parts taken from reference TRBV11-2 and TRBJ2-1, reads EAGVAQSPRYKIIEKRQSVAFWCNPISGHATLYWYQQILGQGPKLLIQFQNNGVVDDSQLPKDRFSAERLKGVDSTLKIQPAKLEDSAVYLCASSPLGRGRGGDEQFFGPGTRLTVL.

This clonotype was detected ten times or more. This chain links TRBV29-1 with TRBJ2-7; possibly TRBD2 for D (6 bases). V lost 1 base to trimming and J lost 6 bases, with 13 bases between them. The CDR3 has 13 amino acids. Per germline, CDR1 SQVTM and CDR2 ANQGSEA. The CDR3 sequence is CSVEAWGEGEQYF. In DNA form, the CDR3 reads TGCAGCGTTGAAGCCTGGGGGGAAGGCGAGCAGTACTTC.

This clonotype was observed a few times. This chain uses TRBV10-3 with TRBJ2-3; the match to TRBD2 covers 9 bases. The CDR3 has 15 residues. After removal of 8 bases from V and 3 bases from J, the junction contained 9 bases not matched to a gene. Germline V gives CDR1 ENHRY, CDR2 SYGVKD. The CDR3 spells CAILGSGGRTDTQYF. The CDR3 DNA is TGTGCCATCCTAGGAAGCGGGGGGAGAACAGATACGCAGTATTTT.

This clonotype was counted only a few times. The chain has TRBV29-1 and TRBJ1-3; 7 bases align to TRBD1. The ends lost 4 bases at V and 1 base at J; junction bases unmatched: 4. CDR1 SQVTM and CDR2 ANQGSEA come from the germline V gene. The CDR3 is 14 amino acids. For the CDR3, the DNA is TGCAGCGTTGGGACAGGCAGATCTGGAAACACCATATATTTT. Translated, it gives CSVGTGRSGNTIYF.

The rearrangement links TRBV9 to TRBJ1-1; tentative D call: TRBD1 (6 bases). CDR1 and CDR2 from the germline V gene are SGDLS and YYNGEE. CDR3 length equals 13 residues. V gave up 0 bases and J gave up 4 bases, with 7 bases separating them. DNA of the CDR3: TGTGCCAGCAGCGTAGAGGGGGGCACTGAAGCTTTCTTT. Its protein product is CASSVEGGTEAFF.

This chain uses TRBV28 with TRBJ1-5; D unclear. Deletions cut 5 bases from V and 7 bases from J, with 6 bases between. In germline, CDR1 is MDHEN, CDR2 SYDVKM. This CDR3 spans 11 amino acids. The CDR3 loop reads CASSPLQPQHF. The DNA of the CDR3 is TGTGCCAGCAGTCCCCTCCAGCCCCAGCATTTT.

This clonotype was seen more than once but under ten times. The chain has TRBV6-2 or TRBV6-3 and TRBJ2-1; 7 bases are shared with TRBD2. V dropped 7 bases and J dropped 0; count of bases not matched to a gene: 18. This CDR3 comprises 19 residues. The germline CDR1 and CDR2 sequences are MNHEY and SVGEGT. CDR3 in amino acids: CASTRFTVPGGYSYNEQFF. The CDR3 DNA is TGTGCCAGCACCCGGTTTACTGTTCCGGGGGGATACTCCTACAATGAGCAGTTCTTC.

The chain employs TRBV11-2 and TRBJ2-7, with 7 positions matching TRBD2. The CDR3 runs to 17 residues. The trim removed 1 base at V and 2 bases at J, leaving 11 bases unmatched. Germline V gives CDR1 SGHAT, CDR2 FQNNGV. The CDR3 DNA reads as TGTGCCAGCAGCTTAGCGCAGCGGGGCGCATCCCCCTACGAGCAGTACTTC. Protein sequence: CASSLAQRGASPYEQYF. Full variable domain (remainder filled in from reference TRBV11-2 and TRBJ2-7): EAGVAQSPRYKIIEKRQSVAFWCNPISGHATLYWYQQILGQGPKLLIQFQNNGVVDDSQLPKDRFSAERLKGVDSTLKIQPAKLEDSAVYLCASSLAQRGASPYEQYFGPGTRLTVT.

This clonotype was seen repeatedly, ten times or more. The chain recombines TRBV24-1 with TRBJ2-2, with D tentatively TRBD1 (5 bases). CDR1 and CDR2 from the germline V gene are KGHDR and SFDVKD. V lost 9 bases to trimming and J lost 5 bases, with 12 bases between them. The CDR3 consists of 13 residues. CDR3 amino acids: CATQGVGTGELFF. CDR3 sequence (DNA): TGTGCCACCCAAGGGGTCGGAACCGGGGAGCTGTTTTTT.

This clonotype was counted ten times or more. V gene TRBV3-1 combines with J gene TRBJ2-2; 8 bases line up with TRBD1. Per germline, CDR1 LGHDT and CDR2 YNNKEL (reference sequence). V lost 1 base and J lost 6; bases outside the gene matches: 1. The CDR3 totals 14 residues. Here the CDR3 DNA reads TGTGCCAGCAGCCAAGTACAGGGGGCCGGGGAGCTGTTTTTT. It yields the protein CASSQVQGAGELFF.

This clonotype was seen ten or more times. The V gene is TRBV12-3 or TRBV12-4, the J gene TRBJ2-2; 9 bases match TRBD1. J gave up 7 bases and V 6 bases, and 6 bases lay outside the gene matches. The CDR3 has 14 residues. CDR3 region: CASRGTGFLGELFF. For the CDR3, the DNA is TGTGCCAGCAGGGGGACAGGGTTTCTCGGGGAGCTGTTTTTT.

The chain is built from TRBV11-2 and TRBJ2-3; D might be TRBD2 (6 bases). The CDR3 covers 16 residues. The ends were cut back, 5 bases at V and 1 base at J, with 16 bases in the middle. Germline CDR1 reads SGHAT; CDR2 reads FQNNGV. The CDR3 region is CASSTRDSRRTDTQYF. Here the CDR3 DNA reads TGTGCCAGCAGCACCCGGGACTCCCGGCGCACAGATACGCAGTATTTT.

The V and J genes are TRBV7-2 and TRBJ2-6; possibly TRBD1 for D (5 bases). Trimming pared 5 bases from V and 1 base from J, leaving 9 bases between. Germline lookup yields CDR1 SGHTA and CDR2 FQGNSA. The CDR3 covers 15 residues. The CDR3 DNA reads TGTGCCAGCAGCCTACAGGCGTCTGGGGCCAACGTCCTGACTTTC. It codes for CASSLQASGANVLTF. The variable domain in full, with the rest retrieved from reference TRBV7-2 and TRBJ2-6, is GAGVSQSPSNKVTEKGKDVELRCDPISGHTALYWYRQSLGQGLEFLIYFQGNSAPDKSGLPSDRFSAERTGGSVSTLTIQRTQQEDSAVYLCASSLQASGANVLTFGAGSRLTVL.

This clonotype was detected many times. The rearrangement uses TRBV5-1 and TRBJ2-5; D is perhaps TRBD1 (5 bases). V shed 4 bases and J shed 6 bases, with 7 bases lying between them. This CDR3 contains 11 residues. Germline V lookup: CDR1 SGHRS, CDR2 YFSETQ. This CDR3 is CASSLGQTQYF. The CDR3 DNA follows: TGCGCCAGCAGCCTGGGGCAGACCCAGTACTTC.

This clonotype appeared many times. CDR3 region: CASSQELAASTDTQYF. CDR3 DNA sequence: TGTGCCAGCAGCCAAGAGCTAGCGGCTAGCACAGATACGCAGTATTTT. The chain carries TRBV3-1 and TRBJ2-3; 7 bases agree with TRBD2. Germline values: CDR1 LGHDT, CDR2 YNNKEL (reference sequence). CDR3 size: 16 residues. V lost 0 bases, J lost 0 bases, and 3 bases stayed unmatched.

This clonotype was counted many times. The gene calls are TRBV7-9 and TRBJ2-2; perhaps TRBD1 as D (6 bases). From germline, CDR1 is SEHNR and CDR2 FQNEAQ (reference sequence). The CDR3 has 15 amino acids. The germline V and J ends were trimmed by 1 base and 1 base, with 7 bases remaining between them. CDR3 coding DNA: TGTGCCAGCAGCTTAGAACAGGGGAACACCGGGGAGCTGTTTTTT. Translating gives CASSLEQGNTGELFF.

This sequence joins TRBV7-6 and TRBJ2-7; 8 positions agree with TRBD1. J was trimmed by 7 bases and V by 6 bases; bases with no gene match: 14. The CDR3 runs to 15 residues. The germline V gene encodes CDR1 SGHVS and CDR2 FNYEAQ. The CDR3 is CASRRLQGASGEQYF. The CDR3 DNA is TGTGCCAGCAGGCGACTTCAGGGGGCGAGCGGGGAGCAGTACTTC.

The CDR3 loop is CASRGISGSYNEQFF. The CDR3 DNA reads as TGTGCCAGTAGAGGTATTAGCGGGTCCTACAATGAGCAGTTCTTC. The gene calls are TRBV19 and TRBJ2-1, with TRBD2 matching 7 bases. With 6 bases clipped from V and 1 base from J, the junction kept 6 bases outside the gene matches. The CDR3 runs to 15 residues. The germline gives CDR1 LNHDA, CDR2 SQIVND (reference sequence).